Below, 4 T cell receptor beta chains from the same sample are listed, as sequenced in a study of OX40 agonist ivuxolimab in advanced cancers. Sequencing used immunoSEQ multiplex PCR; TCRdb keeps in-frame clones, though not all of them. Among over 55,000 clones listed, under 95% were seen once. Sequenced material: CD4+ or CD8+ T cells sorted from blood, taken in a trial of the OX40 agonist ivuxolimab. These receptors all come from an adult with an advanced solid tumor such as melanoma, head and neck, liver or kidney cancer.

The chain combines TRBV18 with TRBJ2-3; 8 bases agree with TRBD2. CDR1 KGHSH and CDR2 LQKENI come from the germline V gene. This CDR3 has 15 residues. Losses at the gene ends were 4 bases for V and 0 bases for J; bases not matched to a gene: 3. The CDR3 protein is CASSLREGSTDTQYF. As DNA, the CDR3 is TGTGCCAGCTCACTTCGGGAGGGAAGCACAGATACGCAGTATTTT.

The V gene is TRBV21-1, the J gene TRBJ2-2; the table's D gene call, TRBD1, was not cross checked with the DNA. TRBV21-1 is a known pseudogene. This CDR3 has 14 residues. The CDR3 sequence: CASSEQGPRGELFF. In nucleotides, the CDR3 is TGTGCCAGCAGCGAACAGGGGCCCCGCGGGGAGCTGTTTTTT.

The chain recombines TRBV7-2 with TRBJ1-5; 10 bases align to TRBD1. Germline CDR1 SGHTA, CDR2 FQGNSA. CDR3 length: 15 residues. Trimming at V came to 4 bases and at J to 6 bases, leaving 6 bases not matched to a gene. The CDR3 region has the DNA TGTGCCAGCAGCTCCGACAGGGGGCGCGGTCAGCCCCAGCATTTT. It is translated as CASSSDRGRGQPQHF.

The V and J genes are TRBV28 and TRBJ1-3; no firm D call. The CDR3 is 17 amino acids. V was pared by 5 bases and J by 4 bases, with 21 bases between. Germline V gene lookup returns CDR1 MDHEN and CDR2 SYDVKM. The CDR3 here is CASSPPRRGSAGNTIYF. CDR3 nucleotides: TGTGCCAGCAGTCCCCCTCGGCGAGGGAGCGCCGGAAACACCATATATTTT.